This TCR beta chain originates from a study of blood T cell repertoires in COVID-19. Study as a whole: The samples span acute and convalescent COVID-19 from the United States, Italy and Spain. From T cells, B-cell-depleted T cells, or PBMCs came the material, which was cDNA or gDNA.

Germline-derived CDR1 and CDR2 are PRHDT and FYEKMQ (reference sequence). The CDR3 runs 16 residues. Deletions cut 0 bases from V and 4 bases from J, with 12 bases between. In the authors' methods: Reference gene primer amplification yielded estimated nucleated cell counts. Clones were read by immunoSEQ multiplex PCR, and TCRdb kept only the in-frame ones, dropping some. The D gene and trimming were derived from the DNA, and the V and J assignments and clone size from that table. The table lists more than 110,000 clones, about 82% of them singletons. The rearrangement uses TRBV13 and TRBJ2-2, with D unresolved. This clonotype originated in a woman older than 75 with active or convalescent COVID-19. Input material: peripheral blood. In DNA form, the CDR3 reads TGTGCCAGCAGCTTAGGCCGCGGTTCACGCACCGGGGAGCTGTTTTTT. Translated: CASSLGRGSRTGELFF.